This T cell receptor beta chain came from a study of T cells in tumors after PD-1 blockade. Clones were sequenced by immunoSEQ multiplex PCR, and TCRdb holds only the in-frame ones, with some missing. This sample has roughly 8,500 clones; 65% occur once, and the top ten carry 4.5%. Turning to this clone: This CDR3 is also generated by other DNA sequences in the sample.

Germline assignment: CDR1 SGHRS and CDR2 YFSETQ. The CDR3 is 18 residues long. V was clipped by 3 bases and J by 0 bases; unmatched bases: 8. The J gene is TRBJ2-1, the V gene TRBV5-1, with 11 bases identical to TRBD2. This specimen was tumor tissue, taken after anti-PD-1 treatment. This receptor was identified in a human donor with basal cell carcinoma. The CDR3 region is CASSWGLAGGFSYNEQFF. DNA for the CDR3: TGCGCCAGCAGCTGGGGGCTAGCGGGGGGCTTCTCCTACAATGAGCAGTTCTTC.